This TCR beta chain was sequenced in a study of shared T cell receptors in the human thymus. With 6 bases clipped from V and 2 bases from J, the junction kept 7 bases outside the gene matches. CDR1 and CDR2 from the germline V gene are MNHNS and SASEGT. This CDR3 has 15 amino acids. Sequencing was performed with immunoSEQ multiplex PCR; in TCRdb, only in-frame clones are kept and a portion is missing. The sample lists about 380,000 clones, 95% occurring once. The chain is built from TRBV6-1 and TRBJ1-3, with TRBD1 matching over 7 bases. What was sequenced was thymocytes. The source of this sequence is a human donor. CDR3 DNA sequence: TGTGCCAGCAGGGGGGACAGTTTGACTGGAAACACCATATATTTT. Amino acids: CASRGDSLTGNTIYF.